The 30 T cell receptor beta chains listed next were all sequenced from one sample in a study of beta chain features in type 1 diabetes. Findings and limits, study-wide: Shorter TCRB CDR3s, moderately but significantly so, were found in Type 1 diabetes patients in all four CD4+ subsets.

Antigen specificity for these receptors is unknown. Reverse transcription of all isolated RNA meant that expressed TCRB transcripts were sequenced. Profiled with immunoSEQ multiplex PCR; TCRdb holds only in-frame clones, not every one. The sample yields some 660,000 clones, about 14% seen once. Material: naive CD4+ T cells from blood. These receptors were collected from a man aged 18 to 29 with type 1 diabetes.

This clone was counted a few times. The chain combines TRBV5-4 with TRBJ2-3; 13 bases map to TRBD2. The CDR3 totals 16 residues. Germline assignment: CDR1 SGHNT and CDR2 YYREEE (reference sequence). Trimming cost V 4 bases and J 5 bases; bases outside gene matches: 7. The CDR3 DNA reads TGTGCCAGCAGCCAAACTAGCGGGGGGGCCTTAGATACGCAGTATTTT. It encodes CASSQTSGGALDTQYF.

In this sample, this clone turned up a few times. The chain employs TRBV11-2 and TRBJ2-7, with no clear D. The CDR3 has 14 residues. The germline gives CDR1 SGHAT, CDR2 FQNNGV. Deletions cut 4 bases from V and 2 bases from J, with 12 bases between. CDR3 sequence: CASSSRVDPYEQYF. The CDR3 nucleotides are TGTGCCAGCAGCTCCCGGGTTGACCCCTACGAGCAGTACTTC.

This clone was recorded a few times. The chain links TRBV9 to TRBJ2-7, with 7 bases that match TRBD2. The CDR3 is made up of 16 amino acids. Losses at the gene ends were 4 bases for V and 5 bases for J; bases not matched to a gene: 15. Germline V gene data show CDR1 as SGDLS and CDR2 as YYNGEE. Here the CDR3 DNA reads TGTGCCAGCAGCTCACCTGTTGGCGGGAGTTTCGACGAGCAGTACTTC. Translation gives CASSSPVGGSFDEQYF.

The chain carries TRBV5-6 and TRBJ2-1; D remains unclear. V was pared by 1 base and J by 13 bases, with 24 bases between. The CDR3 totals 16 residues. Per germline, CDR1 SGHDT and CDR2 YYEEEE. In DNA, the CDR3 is TGTGCCAGCAGCTTGTCCTACCCTCTTGACCGGCTGGAACAGTTCTTC. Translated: CASSLSYPLDRLEQFF.

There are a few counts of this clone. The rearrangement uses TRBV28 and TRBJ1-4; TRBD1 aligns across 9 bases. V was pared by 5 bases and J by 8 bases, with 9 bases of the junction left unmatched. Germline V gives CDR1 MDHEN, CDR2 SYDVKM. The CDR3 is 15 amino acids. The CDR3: CASSTLGTGSEKLFF. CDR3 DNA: TGTGCCAGCAGTACCCTCGGGACAGGGTCGGAAAAACTGTTTTTT.

The CDR3 bases are TGTGCCAGCAGTTTGTCGGGAGACTACAATGAGCAGTTCTTC. This codes for CASSLSGDYNEQFF. V gene TRBV6-5 combines with J gene TRBJ2-1; TRBD2 might be the D (6 bases). This CDR3 spans 14 amino acids. Trimming removed 4 bases at V and 3 bases at J, with 10 bases between. From germline, CDR1 is MNHEY and CDR2 SVGAGI.

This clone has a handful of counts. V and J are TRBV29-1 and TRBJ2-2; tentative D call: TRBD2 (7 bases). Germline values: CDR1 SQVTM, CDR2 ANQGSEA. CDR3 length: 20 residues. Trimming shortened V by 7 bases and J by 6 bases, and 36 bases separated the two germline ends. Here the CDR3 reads CSAQTGGQSSRGWGAGELFF. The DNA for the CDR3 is TGCAGCGCCCAAACGGGAGGACAGTCGTCTAGAGGGTGGGGTGCCGGGGAGCTGTTTTTT.

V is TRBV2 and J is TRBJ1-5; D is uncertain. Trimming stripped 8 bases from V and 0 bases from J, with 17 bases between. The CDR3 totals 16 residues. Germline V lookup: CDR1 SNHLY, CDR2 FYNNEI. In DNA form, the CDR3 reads TGTGCCAGCGCCCAGGAGGCCCCATATAGCAATCAGCCCCAGCATTTT. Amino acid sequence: CASAQEAPYSNQPQHF. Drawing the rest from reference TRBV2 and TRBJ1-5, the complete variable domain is EPEVTQTPSHQVTQMGQEVILRCVPISNHLYFYWYRQILGQKVEFLVSFYNNEISEKSEIFDDQFSVERPDGSNFTLKIRSTKLEDSAMYFCASAQEAPYSNQPQHFGDGTRLSIL.

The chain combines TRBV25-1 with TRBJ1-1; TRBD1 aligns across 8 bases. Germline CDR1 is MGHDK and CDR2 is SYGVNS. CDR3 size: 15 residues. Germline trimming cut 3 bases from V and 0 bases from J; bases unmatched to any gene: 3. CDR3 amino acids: CASSDLTGVNTEAFF. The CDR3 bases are TGTGCCAGCAGTGATTTGACAGGGGTGAACACTGAAGCTTTCTTT.

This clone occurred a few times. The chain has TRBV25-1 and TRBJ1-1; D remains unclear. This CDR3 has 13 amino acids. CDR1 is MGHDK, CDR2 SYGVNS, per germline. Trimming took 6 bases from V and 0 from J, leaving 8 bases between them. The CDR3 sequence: CASSTPMNTEAFF. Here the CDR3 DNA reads TGTGCCAGCAGCACACCCATGAACACTGAAGCTTTCTTT.

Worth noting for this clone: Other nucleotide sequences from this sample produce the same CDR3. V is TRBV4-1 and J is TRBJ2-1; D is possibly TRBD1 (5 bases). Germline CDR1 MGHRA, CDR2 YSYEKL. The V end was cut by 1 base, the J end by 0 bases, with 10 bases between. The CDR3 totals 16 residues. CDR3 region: CASSQVGRASYNEQFF. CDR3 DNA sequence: TGCGCCAGCAGCCAAGTAGGCAGGGCCTCCTACAATGAGCAGTTCTTC.

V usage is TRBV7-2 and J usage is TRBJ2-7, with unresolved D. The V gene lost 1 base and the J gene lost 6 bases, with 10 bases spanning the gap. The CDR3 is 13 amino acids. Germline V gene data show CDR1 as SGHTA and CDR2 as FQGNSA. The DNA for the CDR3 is TGTGCCAGCAGCTTAGTGGGATGGCCCGAGCAGTACTTC. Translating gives CASSLVGWPEQYF. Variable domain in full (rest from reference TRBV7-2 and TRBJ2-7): GAGVSQSPSNKVTEKGKDVELRCDPISGHTALYWYRQSLGQGLEFLIYFQGNSAPDKSGLPSDRFSAERTGGSVSTLTIQRTQQEDSAVYLCASSLVGWPEQYFGPGTRLTVT.

The CDR3 nucleotides are TGTGCCAGCAGCTTAGCGCCCCAGGGGCTCATCACAGATACGCAGTATTTT. Translated: CASSLAPQGLITDTQYF. This chain joins TRBV7-9 and TRBJ2-3; the D gene is possibly TRBD1 (6 bases). The CDR3 covers 17 residues. In germline, CDR1 is SEHNR, CDR2 FQNEAQ (reference sequence). Trimming removed 0 bases from V and 2 bases from J, with 15 bases in between.

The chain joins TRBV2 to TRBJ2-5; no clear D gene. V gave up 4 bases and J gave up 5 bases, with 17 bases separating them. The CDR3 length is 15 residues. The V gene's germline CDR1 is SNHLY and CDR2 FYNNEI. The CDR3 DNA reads TGTGCCAGCAGTGCCTCCGGCCCCCCTGGGGAGACCCAGTACTTC. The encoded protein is CASSASGPPGETQYF.

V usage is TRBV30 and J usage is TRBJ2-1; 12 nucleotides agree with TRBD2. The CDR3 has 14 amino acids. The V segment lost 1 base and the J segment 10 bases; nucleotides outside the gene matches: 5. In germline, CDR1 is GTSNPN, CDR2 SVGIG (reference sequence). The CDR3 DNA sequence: TGTGCCTGGAGTGCTAGCGGGAGGGCCGGGGAGCAGTTCTTC. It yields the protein CAWSASGRAGEQFF.

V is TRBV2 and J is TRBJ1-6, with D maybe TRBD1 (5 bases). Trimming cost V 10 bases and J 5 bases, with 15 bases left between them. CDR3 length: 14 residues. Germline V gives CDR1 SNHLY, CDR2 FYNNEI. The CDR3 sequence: CANSRMGDNSPLHF. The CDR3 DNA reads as TGTGCCAATTCTCGGATGGGGGATAATTCACCCCTCCACTTT.

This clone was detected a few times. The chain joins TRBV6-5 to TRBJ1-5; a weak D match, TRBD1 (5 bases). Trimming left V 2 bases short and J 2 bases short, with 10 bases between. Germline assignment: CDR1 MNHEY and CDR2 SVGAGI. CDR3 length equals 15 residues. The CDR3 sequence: CASSYRGKGNQPQHF. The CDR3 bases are TGTGCCAGCAGTTACCGGGGGAAGGGCAATCAGCCCCAGCATTTT.

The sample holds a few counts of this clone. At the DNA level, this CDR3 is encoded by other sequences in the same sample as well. The CDR3 DNA reads as TGTGCCAGCTCACCTAGGGGACAGTCGAACACCGGGGAGCTGTTTTTT. It is translated as CASSPRGQSNTGELFF. V and J are TRBV18 and TRBJ2-2, with 7 bases matching TRBD1. The CDR3 totals 16 residues. From germline, CDR1 is KGHSH and CDR2 LQKENI. The V gene end was trimmed by 3 bases and the J gene end by 0 bases; junction bases not matched to a gene: 4.

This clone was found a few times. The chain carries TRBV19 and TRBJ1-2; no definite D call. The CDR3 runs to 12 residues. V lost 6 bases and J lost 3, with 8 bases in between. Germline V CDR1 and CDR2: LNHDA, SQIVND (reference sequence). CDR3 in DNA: TGTGCCAGTAGACCGGGAGACTATGGCTACACCTTC. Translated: CASRPGDYGYTF. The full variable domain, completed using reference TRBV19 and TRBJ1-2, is DGGITQSPKYLFRKEGQNVTLSCEQNLNHDAMYWYRQDPGQGLRLIYYSQIVNDFQKGDIAEGYSVSREKKESFPLTVTSAQKNPTAFYLCASRPGDYGYTFGSGTRLTVV.

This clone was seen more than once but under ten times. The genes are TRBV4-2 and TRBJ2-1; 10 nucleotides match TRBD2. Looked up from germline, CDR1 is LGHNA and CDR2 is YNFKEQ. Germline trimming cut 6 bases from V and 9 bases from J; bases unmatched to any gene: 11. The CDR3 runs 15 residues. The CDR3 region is CASSKGASGSGEQFF. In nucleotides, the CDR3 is TGTGCCAGCAGTAAGGGGGCTAGCGGGAGCGGTGAGCAGTTCTTC.

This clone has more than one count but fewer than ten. The DNA for the CDR3 is TGTGCCAGCGGGACGAGGAGAAGGGCTAGCACAGATACGCAGTATTTT. Protein: CASGTRRRASTDTQYF. V is TRBV7-2 and J is TRBJ2-3; possibly TRBD1 or TRBD2 for D (5 bases each). Trimming removed 8 bases at V and 0 bases at J, with 18 bases between. This CDR3 has 16 residues. CDR1 and CDR2 (germline): SGHTA, FQGNSA.

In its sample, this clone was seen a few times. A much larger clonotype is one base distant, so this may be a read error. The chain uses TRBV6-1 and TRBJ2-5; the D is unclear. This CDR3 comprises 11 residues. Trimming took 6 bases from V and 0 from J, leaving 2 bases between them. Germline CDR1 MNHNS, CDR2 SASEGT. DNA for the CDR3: TGTGCCAGCAGCCACCAAGAGACCCAGTACTTC. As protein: CASSHQETQYF.

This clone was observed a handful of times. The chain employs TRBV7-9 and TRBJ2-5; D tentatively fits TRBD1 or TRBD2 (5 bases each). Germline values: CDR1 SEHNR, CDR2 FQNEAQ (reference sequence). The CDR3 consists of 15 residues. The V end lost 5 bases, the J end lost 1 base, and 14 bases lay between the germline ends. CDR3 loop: CASSPPGASQETQYF. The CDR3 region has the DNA TGTGCCAGCAGCCCCCCCGGGGCCTCCCAAGAGACCCAGTACTTC. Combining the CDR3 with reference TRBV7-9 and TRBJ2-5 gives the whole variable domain DTGVSQNPRHKITKRGQNVTFRCDPISEHNRLYWYRQTLGQGPEFLTYFQNEAQLEKSRLLSDRFSAERPKGSFSTLEIQRTEQGDSAMYLCASSPPGASQETQYFGPGTRLLVL.

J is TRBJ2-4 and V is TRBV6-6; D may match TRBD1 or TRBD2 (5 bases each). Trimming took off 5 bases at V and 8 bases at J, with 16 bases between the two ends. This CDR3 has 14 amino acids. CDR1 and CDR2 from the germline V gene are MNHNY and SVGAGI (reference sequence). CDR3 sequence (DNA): TGTGCCAGCAGTCAACGGGACCTCGGGTACATTCAGTACTTC. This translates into CASSQRDLGYIQYF.

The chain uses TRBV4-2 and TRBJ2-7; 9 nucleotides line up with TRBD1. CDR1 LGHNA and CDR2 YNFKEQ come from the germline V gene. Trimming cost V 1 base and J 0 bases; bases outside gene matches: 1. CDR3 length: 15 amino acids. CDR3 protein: CASSQVTGGSYEQYF. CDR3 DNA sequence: TGTGCCAGCAGCCAAGTGACAGGGGGCTCCTACGAGCAGTACTTC.

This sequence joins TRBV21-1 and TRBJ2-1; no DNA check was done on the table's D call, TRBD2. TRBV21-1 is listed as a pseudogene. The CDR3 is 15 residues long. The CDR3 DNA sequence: TGTGCCAGCAACCGGGACTCCTTCTCCTACAATGAGCAGTTCTTC. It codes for CASNRDSFSYNEQFF.

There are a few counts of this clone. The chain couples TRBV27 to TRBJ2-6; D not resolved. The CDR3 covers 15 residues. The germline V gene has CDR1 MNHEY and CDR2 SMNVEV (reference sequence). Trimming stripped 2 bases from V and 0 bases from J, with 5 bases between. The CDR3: CASSLSSSGANVLTF. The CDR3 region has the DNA TGTGCCAGCAGTTTAAGTAGCTCTGGGGCCAACGTCCTGACTTTC.

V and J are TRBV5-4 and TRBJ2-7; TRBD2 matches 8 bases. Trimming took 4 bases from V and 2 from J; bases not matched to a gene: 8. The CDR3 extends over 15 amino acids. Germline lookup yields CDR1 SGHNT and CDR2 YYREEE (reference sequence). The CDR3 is CASSRSAGATYEQYF. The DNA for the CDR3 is TGTGCCAGCAGCCGCTCAGCGGGGGCGACCTACGAGCAGTACTTC.

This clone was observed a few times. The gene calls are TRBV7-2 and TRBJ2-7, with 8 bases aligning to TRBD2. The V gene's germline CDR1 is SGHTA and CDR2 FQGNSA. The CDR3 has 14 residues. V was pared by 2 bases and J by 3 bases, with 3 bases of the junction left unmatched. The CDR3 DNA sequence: TGTGCCAGCAGCTTAACCGGGACTAGCTACGAGCAGTACTTC. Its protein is CASSLTGTSYEQYF.

CDR3 in DNA: TGCGCCAGCAGCTTGGCCCCCCCGGGACAGGATAATGAAAAACTGTTTTTT. Its translation is CASSLAPPGQDNEKLFF. V gene TRBV5-1 combines with J gene TRBJ1-4; TRBD1 matches 8 bases. CDR3 size: 17 residues. Germline V gene sequence: CDR1 SGHRS, CDR2 YFSETQ. Trimming took 0 bases from V and 4 from J; bases not matched to a gene: 8.